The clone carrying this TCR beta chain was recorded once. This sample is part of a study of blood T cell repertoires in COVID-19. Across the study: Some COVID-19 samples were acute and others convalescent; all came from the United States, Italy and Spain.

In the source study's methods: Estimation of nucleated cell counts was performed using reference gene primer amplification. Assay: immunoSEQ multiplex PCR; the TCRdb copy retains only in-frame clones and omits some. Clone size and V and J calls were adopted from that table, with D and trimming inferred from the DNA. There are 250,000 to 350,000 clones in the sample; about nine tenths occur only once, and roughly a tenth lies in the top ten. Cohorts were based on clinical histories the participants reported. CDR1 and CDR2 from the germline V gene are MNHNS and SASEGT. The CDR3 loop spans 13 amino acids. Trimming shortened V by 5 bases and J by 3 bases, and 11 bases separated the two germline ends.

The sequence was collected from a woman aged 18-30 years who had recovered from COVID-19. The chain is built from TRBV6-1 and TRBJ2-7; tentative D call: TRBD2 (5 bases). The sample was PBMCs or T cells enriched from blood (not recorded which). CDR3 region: CASSYISGYEQYF. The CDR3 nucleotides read TGTGCCAGCAGTTATATAAGCGGCTACGAGCAGTACTTC.